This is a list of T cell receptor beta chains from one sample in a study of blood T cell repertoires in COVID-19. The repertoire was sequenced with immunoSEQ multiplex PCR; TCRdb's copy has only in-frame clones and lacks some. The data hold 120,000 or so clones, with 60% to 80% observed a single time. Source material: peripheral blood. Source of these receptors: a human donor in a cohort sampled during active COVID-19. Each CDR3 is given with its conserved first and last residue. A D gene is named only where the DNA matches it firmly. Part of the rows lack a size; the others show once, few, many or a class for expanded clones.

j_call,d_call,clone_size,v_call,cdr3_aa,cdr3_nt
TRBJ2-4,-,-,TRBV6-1,CASSDWTGTLAKNIQYF,TGTGCCAGCAGTGATTGGACGGGGACTCTAGCCAAAAACATTCAGTACTTC
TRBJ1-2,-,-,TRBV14,CASSQVDSHYGYTF,TGTGCCAGCAGCCAAGTGGACAGCCACTATGGCTACACCTTC
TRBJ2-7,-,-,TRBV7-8,CASSLVDLLNPTTFYEQYF,TGTGCCAGCAGCTTAGTCGACCTTCTAAACCCCACTACCTTCTACGAGCAGTACTTC
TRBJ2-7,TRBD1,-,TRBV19,CASSFQTGWPYEQYF,TGTGCCAGTAGTTTTCAGACAGGGTGGCCCTACGAGCAGTACTTC
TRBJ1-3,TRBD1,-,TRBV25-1,CASSGDRGADSGNTIYF,TGTGCCAGCAGTGGAGACAGGGGAGCAGACTCTGGAAACACCATATATTTT
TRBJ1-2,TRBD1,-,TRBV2,CASSRQGEGYTF,TGTGCCAGCTCCAGACAGGGTGAAGGCTACACCTTC
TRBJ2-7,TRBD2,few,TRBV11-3,CASSLGLAGGPYEQYF,TGTGCCAGCAGCTTGGGACTAGCGGGAGGGCCTTACGAGCAGTACTTC
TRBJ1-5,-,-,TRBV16,CASSQYLGQPQHF,TGTGCCAGCAGCCAATATCTAGGTCAGCCCCAGCATTTT
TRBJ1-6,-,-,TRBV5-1,CASSFGQIWDSPLHF,TGCGCCAGCAGCTTTGGGCAGATATGGGATTCACCCCTCCACTTT
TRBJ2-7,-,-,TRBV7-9,CASSLISDEQYF,TGTGCCAGCAGCTTGATTAGCGACGAGCAGTACTTC
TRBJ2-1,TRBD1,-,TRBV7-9,CASSLLWGEGQGSYNEQFF,TGTGCCAGCAGCTTATTGTGGGGGGAGGGACAGGGTTCCTACAATGAGCAGTTCTTC
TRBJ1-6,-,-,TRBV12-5,CASGLISFEGVSNSPLHF,TGTGCTAGTGGTTTGATCTCCTTTGAGGGGGTATCTAATTCACCCCTCCACTTT
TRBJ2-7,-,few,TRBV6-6,CASSSGFSYEQYF,TGTGCCAGCAGCAGCGGGTTCTCCTACGAGCAGTACTTC
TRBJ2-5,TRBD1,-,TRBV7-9,CASSLATGGAETQYF,TGTGCCAGCAGCTTAGCTACAGGGGGAGCAGAGACCCAGTACTTC
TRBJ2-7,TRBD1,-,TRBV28,CASTLRQGGPYEQYF,TGTGCCAGCACCCTAAGACAGGGGGGGCCATACGAGCAGTACTTC
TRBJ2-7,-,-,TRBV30,CACSGYNSYEQYF,TGTGCCTGTAGCGGTTACAACTCCTACGAGCAGTACTTC
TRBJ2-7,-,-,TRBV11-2,CASSLDPREEQYF,TGTGCCAGCAGCTTAGATCCACGGGAAGAGCAGTACTTC
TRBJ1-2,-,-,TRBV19,CATHEGYGYTF,TGTGCCACCCACGAGGGCTATGGCTACACCTTC
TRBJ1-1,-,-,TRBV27,CASSPRTVNTEAFF,TGTGCCAGCAGTCCCCGAACAGTGAACACTGAAGCTTTCTTT
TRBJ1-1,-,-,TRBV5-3,CARGATEAFF,TGTGCCAGGGGGGCCACTGAAGCTTTCTTT
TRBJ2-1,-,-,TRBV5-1,CASSLGGRQDNEQFF,TGCGCCAGCAGCTTGGGAGGGCGTCAGGACAATGAGCAGTTCTTC
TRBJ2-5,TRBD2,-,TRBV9,CASSVATSGGAETQYF,TGTGCCAGCAGCGTAGCAACTAGCGGGGGGGCAGAGACCCAGTACTTC